This TCR beta chain comes out of a study of T cells in Graves' hyperthyroidism and ophthalmopathy. General study points: Researchers report that a 13 V-J model separated ophthalmopathy from stable hyperthyroidism.

RNA transcripts provided the source from which TCR beta CDR3 regions were amplified. The primer set for the first-round RT-PCR of the TCR CDR3 was HTBI. TCRdb fed the multiplex PCR reads into MiXCR, producing one record per CDR3 protein. The sample consists of about 350,000 distinct CDR3 sequences, 18% of them appearing once. From germline, CDR1 is MDHEN and CDR2 SYDVKM. The length of the CDR3 is 15 residues. Trimming cost V 3 bases and J 4 bases; bases outside gene matches: 8. This clonotype was detected many times. The antigen remains undetermined. The genes are TRBV28 and TRBJ2-7, with 8 bases aligning to TRBD1. The sequence came from a woman in her forties with Graves' ophthalmopathy. Material: blood. The CDR3 protein is CASSFGQGGSYEQYF. In DNA, the CDR3 is TGTGCCAGCAGTTTTGGACAGGGTGGGTCATACGAGCAGTACTTC.